A single sample gave rise to the 18 T cell receptor beta chains below, sequenced in a study of T cells in Graves' hyperthyroidism and ophthalmopathy. RNA transcripts yielded amplified TCR beta CDR3 regions. HTBI primers were employed in a first-round RT-PCR of the TCR CDR3. TCRdb re-called the multiplex PCR reads through MiXCR, storing one row per CDR3 protein. The data hold 250,000 to 300,000 distinct CDR3 sequences, with roughly 15% observed a single time. Sequenced sample: blood. The source of these receptors is a woman between 40 and 50 years old with Graves' hyperthyroidism.

This clonotype was seen many times. The chain is built from TRBV14 and TRBJ1-1; D remains ambiguous. The CDR3 has 13 residues. In germline, CDR1 is SGHDN, CDR2 FVKESK. The germline V and J ends were trimmed by 3 bases and 0 bases, with 5 bases remaining between them. The CDR3: CASSQLMNTEAFF. The CDR3 bases are TGTGCCAGCAGCCAGCTCATGAACACTGAAGCTTTCTTT.

This clonotype was observed at least ten times. J is TRBJ2-1 and V is TRBV12-3 or TRBV12-4; 10 nucleotides agree with TRBD2. V was pared by 5 bases and J by 6 bases, with 7 bases of the junction left unmatched. This CDR3 is 15 amino acids long. Here the CDR3 reads CASSPAVAGGNEQFF. CDR3 in DNA: TGTGCCAGCAGTCCCGCGGTAGCGGGAGGCAATGAGCAGTTCTTC.

This chain links TRBV9 with TRBJ2-2; D is possibly TRBD2 (5 bases). The V and J ends lost 0 bases and 4 bases respectively, with 13 bases between them. Per germline, CDR1 SGDLS and CDR2 YYNGEE. There are 16 residues in the CDR3. CDR3 sequence reads: CASSVASRLPTGELFF. CDR3 sequence (DNA): TGTGCCAGCAGCGTAGCAAGTCGACTACCCACCGGGGAGCTGTTTTTT.

This clonotype has just a few counts. The chain uses TRBV7-9 and TRBJ1-2, with 11 positions matching TRBD1. Germline CDR1 SEHNR, CDR2 FQNEAQ (reference sequence). V was pared by 1 base and J by 8 bases, with 3 bases of the junction left unmatched. CDR3 length: 14 residues. The CDR3 coding sequence is TGTGCCAGCAGCTTAGGAGGGACAGGGGGGGGCTACACCTTC. Encoded protein: CASSLGGTGGGYTF.

This clonotype was picked up many times. The rearrangement uses TRBV28 and TRBJ2-4; a possible D gene is TRBD2 (5 bases). The CDR3 extends over 15 amino acids. Looked up from germline, CDR1 is MDHEN and CDR2 is SYDVKM. Trimming removed 2 bases at V and 3 bases at J, with 11 bases between. CDR3: CASSLGGQGKNIQYF. Written as DNA, the CDR3 is TGTGCCAGCAGTTTAGGAGGCCAAGGCAAAAACATTCAGTACTTC.

At least ten counts were recorded for this clonotype. One junction end does not reproduce the germline sequence, and a read error may be involved. The chain carries TRBV13 and TRBJ2-1; the D is unclear. Germline V gives CDR1 PRHDT, CDR2 FYEKMQ (reference sequence). The CDR3 length is 15 residues. The CDR3 loop reads CASSFPGSSSNEQFF. The CDR3 DNA sequence: TGTGCCAGCAGCTTTCCGGGTAGCTCCTCCAATGAGCAGTTCTTC.

This clonotype has ten or more counts. The chain links TRBV18 to TRBJ2-7; D is unclear. V dropped 2 bases and J dropped 5 bases, with 4 bases sitting between them. The germline CDR1 and CDR2 sequences are KGHSH and LQKENI. The length of the CDR3 is 11 residues. The CDR3 DNA reads TGTGCCAGCTCACCAAGGCACGAGCAGTACTTC. Protein: CASSPRHEQYF.

Many counts were recorded for this clonotype. The CDR3 loop reads CASRISGRSYEQYF. For the CDR3, the DNA is TGTGCCAGCAGGATTAGCGGGCGCTCCTACGAGCAGTACTTC. The rearrangement links TRBV12-3 or TRBV12-4 to TRBJ2-7; TRBD2 matches 7 bases. This CDR3 is built from 14 residues. J lost 0 bases, V lost 6 bases, and 5 bases had no gene match.

This clonotype was observed many times. This chain links TRBV11-2 with TRBJ1-6; no reliable D call. With 0 bases removed from V and 8 bases from J, the gap between germline ends came to 5 bases. Germline V lookup: CDR1 SGHAT, CDR2 FQNNGV. The length of the CDR3 is 13 residues. Here the CDR3 reads CASSLDPYSPLHF. Here the CDR3 DNA reads TGTGCCAGCAGCTTAGATCCGTATTCACCCCTCCACTTT.

This clonotype was found many times. The V gene is TRBV6-1, the J gene TRBJ2-7; D unresolved. The V end lost 5 bases, the J end lost 2 bases, and 10 bases lay between the germline ends. The germline V gene encodes CDR1 MNHNS and CDR2 SASEGT. The CDR3 extends over 13 amino acids. The CDR3 protein is CASSFRQTYEQYF. CDR3 DNA: TGTGCCAGCAGTTTTAGGCAGACCTACGAGCAGTACTTC.

The table lists this clonotype with a few counts. V usage is TRBV7-9 and J usage is TRBJ2-2; TRBD2 is a possible D gene (5 bases). CDR3 size: 15 residues. Germline V gene lookup returns CDR1 SEHNR and CDR2 FQNEAQ (reference sequence). V was clipped by 3 bases and J by 1 base, with 9 bases between them. CDR3 nucleotides: TGTGCCAGCAGCTTCCGGGGATTGAACACCGGGGAGCTGTTTTTT. The encoded protein is CASSFRGLNTGELFF.

This clonotype was seen more than once but under ten times. The chain carries TRBV10-3 and TRBJ2-2, with 10 bases lining up with TRBD1. The V gene end was trimmed by 3 bases and the J gene end by 4 bases; junction bases not matched to a gene: 5. CDR1 and CDR2 (germline): ENHRY, SYGVKD. This CDR3 has 16 amino acids. The CDR3 spells CAISDRDRGSTGELFF. The CDR3 bases are TGTGCCATCAGTGACAGGGACAGGGGAAGCACCGGGGAGCTGTTTTTT.

Many counts were recorded for this clonotype. This chain connects TRBV30 to TRBJ1-4; tentatively, D is TRBD1 (5 bases). Germline CDR1 and CDR2: GTSNPN and SVGIG (reference sequence). CDR3 length equals 13 residues. The V end was cut by 8 bases, the J end by 0 bases, with 10 bases between. The CDR3 loop reads CAGGHATNEKLFF. The CDR3, as DNA: TGTGCCGGAGGACACGCAACTAATGAAAAACTGTTTTTT.

This clonotype was detected ten times or more. The chain recombines TRBV27 with TRBJ2-7; D unclear. The germline gives CDR1 MNHEY, CDR2 SMNVEV (reference sequence). The CDR3 has 18 residues. V was shortened by 5 bases and J by 0 bases, with 23 bases between the two germline ends. CDR3 amino acids: CASSPPHNPTHSSYEQYF. CDR3 DNA sequence: TGTGCCAGCAGTCCGCCCCATAACCCGACCCACAGCTCCTACGAGCAGTACTTC.

This clonotype was found a few times. The chain carries TRBV11-2 and TRBJ2-3, with a weak D call TRBD2 (6 bases). Germline CDR1 is SGHAT and CDR2 is FQNNGV. This CDR3 is 15 amino acids long. The V end lost 5 bases, the J end lost 2 bases, and 14 bases lay between the germline ends. The CDR3 loop is CASSPLATITDTQYF. The CDR3, as DNA: TGTGCCAGCAGCCCTCTAGCGACGATCACAGATACGCAGTATTTT.

This clonotype has a count of ten or more. This chain joins TRBV2 and TRBJ2-1; possibly TRBD2 for D (6 bases). Per germline, CDR1 SNHLY and CDR2 FYNNEI. V dropped 7 bases and J dropped 3 bases, with 13 bases sitting between them. The CDR3 is made up of 14 amino acids. The CDR3 DNA sequence: TGTGCCAGCAAGTTGACGGGAGTCTACAATGAGCAGTTCTTC. Translation gives CASKLTGVYNEQFF. Full variable domain (outside the CDR3, taken from reference TRBV2 and TRBJ2-1): EPEVTQTPSHQVTQMGQEVILRCVPISNHLYFYWYRQILGQKVEFLVSFYNNEISEKSEIFDDQFSVERPDGSNFTLKIRSTKLEDSAMYFCASKLTGVYNEQFFGPGTRLTVL.

This clonotype was observed a handful of times. The chain couples TRBV5-1 to TRBJ2-5; perhaps TRBD2 as D (6 bases). CDR1 is SGHRS and CDR2 is YFSETQ in the germline V gene. This CDR3 spans 14 amino acids. V lost 3 bases to trimming and J lost 3 bases, with 12 bases between them. The CDR3 sequence is CASSWGVTEETQYF. The CDR3, as DNA: TGCGCCAGCAGCTGGGGGGTCACGGAAGAGACCCAGTACTTC.

In this sample, this clonotype turned up many times. The chain uses TRBV12-3 or TRBV12-4 and TRBJ1-5; 7 bases line up with TRBD1. Unmatched junction bases numbered 6, after V lost 7 bases and J lost 0 bases. The CDR3 consists of 15 residues. CDR3 sequence: CASNYRGDSNQPQHF. The DNA for the CDR3 is TGTGCCAGCAATTACAGGGGTGATAGCAATCAGCCCCAGCATTTT.